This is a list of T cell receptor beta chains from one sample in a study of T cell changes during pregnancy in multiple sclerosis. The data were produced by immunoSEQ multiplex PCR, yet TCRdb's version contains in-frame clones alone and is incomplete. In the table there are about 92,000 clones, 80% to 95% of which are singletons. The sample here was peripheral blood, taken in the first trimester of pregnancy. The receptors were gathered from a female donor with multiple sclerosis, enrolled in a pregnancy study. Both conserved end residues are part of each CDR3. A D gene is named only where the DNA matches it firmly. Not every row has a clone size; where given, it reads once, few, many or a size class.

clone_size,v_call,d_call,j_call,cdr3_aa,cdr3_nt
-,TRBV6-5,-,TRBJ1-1,CASSYSPGPRGTEAFF,TGTGCCAGCAGTTACTCTCCGGGGCCACGGGGGACTGAAGCTTTCTTT
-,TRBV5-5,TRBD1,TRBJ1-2,CASYGQGPARNGYTF,TGTGCCAGCTACGGACAGGGACCTGCTAGGAATGGCTACACCTTC
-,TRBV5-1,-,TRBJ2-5,CASSLEGGRETQYF,TGCGCCAGCAGCTTGGAGGGGGGGCGCGAGACCCAGTACTTC
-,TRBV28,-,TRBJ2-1,CASSPLERYNEQFF,TGTGCCAGCAGTCCCCTTGAGCGCTACAATGAGCAGTTCTTC
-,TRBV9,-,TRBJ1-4,CASSVGSNSGNEKLFF,TGTGCCAGCAGCGTGGGTTCGAACTCCGGGAATGAAAAACTGTTTTTT
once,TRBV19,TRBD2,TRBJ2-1,CASSKLRQGLAADEQFF,TGTGCCAGTAGTAAACTCCGACAGGGACTAGCGGCGGATGAGCAGTTCTTC
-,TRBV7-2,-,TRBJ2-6,CASSLGSGGANVLTF,TGTGCCAGCAGCTTAGGGTCGGGGGGGGCCAACGTCCTGACTTTC
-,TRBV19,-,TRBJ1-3,CASSPSLGNTIYF,TGTGCCAGTAGTCCCAGTCTCGGAAACACCATATATTTT
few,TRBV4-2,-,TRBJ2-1,CASSQAGGGTPNEQFF,TGTGCCAGCAGCCAGGCGGGCGGAGGGACTCCAAATGAGCAGTTCTTC
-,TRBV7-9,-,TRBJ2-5,CASSFGDGGLKTQYF,TGTGCCAGCAGCTTTGGAGACGGGGGTTTGAAGACCCAGTACTTC
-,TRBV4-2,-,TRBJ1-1,CASSQDRVPGNTEAFF,TGTGCCAGCAGCCAAGACAGGGTTCCTGGGAACACTGAAGCTTTCTTT
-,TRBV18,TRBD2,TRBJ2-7,CASSLIRHGTSGGGSNEQYF,TGTGCCAGCTCACTCATAAGACATGGGACTAGCGGGGGAGGTTCCAACGAGCAGTACTTC
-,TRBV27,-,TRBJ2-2,CASRIQGPGELFF,TGTGCCAGCAGGATACAGGGCCCCGGGGAGCTGTTTTTT
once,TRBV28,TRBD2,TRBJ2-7,CASSLLVLAGGYEQYF,TGTGCCAGCAGTTTATTGGTACTAGCGGGAGGTTACGAGCAGTACTTC
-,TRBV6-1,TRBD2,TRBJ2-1,CASSERTSGHNEQFF,TGTGCCAGCAGTGAAAGGACTAGCGGCCACAATGAGCAGTTCTTC
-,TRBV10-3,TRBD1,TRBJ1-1,CAISEGQGITEAFF,TGTGCCATCAGTGAAGGACAGGGGATCACTGAAGCTTTCTTT
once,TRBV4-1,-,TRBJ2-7,CASSPGPIGEQYF,TGCGCCAGCAGCCCTGGCCCGATTGGCGAGCAGTACTTC
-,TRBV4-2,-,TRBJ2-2,CASSQETVSNTGELFF,TGTGCCAGCAGCCAAGAGACAGTTTCGAACACCGGGGAGCTGTTTTTT
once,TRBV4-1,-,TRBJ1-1,CASSQKRGGGGADTEAFF,TGCGCCAGCAGCCAGAAGAGGGGGGGAGGAGGGGCGGACACTGAAGCTTTCTTT
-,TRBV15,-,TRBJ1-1,CATSSLGQNTEAFF,TGTGCCACCAGCAGCCTCGGACAGAACACTGAAGCTTTCTTT
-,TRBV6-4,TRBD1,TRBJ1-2,CASSEGQGVYDYTF,TGTGCCAGCAGTGAGGGGCAGGGGGTGTATGACTACACCTTC
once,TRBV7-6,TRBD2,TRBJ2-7,CASSLGGSQDYEQYF,TGTGCCAGCAGCTTAGGCGGGAGCCAAGACTACGAGCAGTACTTC
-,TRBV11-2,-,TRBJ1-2,CASSERDYGYTF,TGTGCCAGCAGCGAGAGGGACTATGGCTACACCTTC
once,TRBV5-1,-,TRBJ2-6,CASRFQGSSGANVLTF,TGCGCCAGCAGGTTTCAGGGTTCATCCGGGGCCAACGTCCTGACTTTC
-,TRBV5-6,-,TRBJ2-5,CASSPDIQETQYF,TGTGCCAGCAGCCCGGACATCCAAGAGACCCAGTACTTC
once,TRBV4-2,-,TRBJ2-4,CASSQDTGFIGIQYF,TGTGCCAGCAGCCAAGATACGGGGTTTATTGGCATTCAGTACTTC